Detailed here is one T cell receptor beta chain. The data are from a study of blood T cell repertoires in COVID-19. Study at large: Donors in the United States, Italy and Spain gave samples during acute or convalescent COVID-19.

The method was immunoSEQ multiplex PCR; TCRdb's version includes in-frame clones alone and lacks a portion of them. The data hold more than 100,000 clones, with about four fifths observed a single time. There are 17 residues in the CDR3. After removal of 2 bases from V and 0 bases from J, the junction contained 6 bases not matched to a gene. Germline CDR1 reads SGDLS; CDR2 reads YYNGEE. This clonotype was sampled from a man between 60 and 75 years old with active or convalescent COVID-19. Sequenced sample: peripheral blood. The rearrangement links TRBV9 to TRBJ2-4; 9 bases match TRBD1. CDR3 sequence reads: CASSVGTGSLAKNIQYF. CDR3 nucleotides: TGTGCCAGCAGCGTCGGGACAGGGTCTTTAGCCAAAAACATTCAGTACTTC.